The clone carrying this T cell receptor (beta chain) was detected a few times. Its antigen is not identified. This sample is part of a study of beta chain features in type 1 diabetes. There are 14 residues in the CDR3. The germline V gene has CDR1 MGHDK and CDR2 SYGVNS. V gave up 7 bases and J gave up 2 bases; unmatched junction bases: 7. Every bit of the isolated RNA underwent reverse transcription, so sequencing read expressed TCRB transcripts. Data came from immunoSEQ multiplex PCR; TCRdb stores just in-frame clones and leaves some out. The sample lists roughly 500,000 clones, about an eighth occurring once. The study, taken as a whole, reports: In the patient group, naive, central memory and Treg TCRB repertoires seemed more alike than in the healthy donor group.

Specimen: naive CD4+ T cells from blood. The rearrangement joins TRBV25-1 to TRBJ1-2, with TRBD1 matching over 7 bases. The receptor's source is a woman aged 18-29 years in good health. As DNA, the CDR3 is TGTGCCAGCAATGGGGAACAGGGGAACTATGGCTACACCTTC. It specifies CASNGEQGNYGYTF.